The clone carrying this T cell receptor beta chain came up a few times. Its antigen remains unknown. The CDR3 is 15 residues long. V gave up 2 bases and J gave up 5 bases; unmatched junction bases: 5. CDR1 is SGHTA, CDR2 FQGTGA, per germline. Reverse transcription of all isolated RNA meant that expressed TCRB transcripts were sequenced. Here immunoSEQ multiplex PCR was the method, and the copy in TCRdb shows in-frame clones only, minus some. The sample carries about 370,000 clones, around 9.6% recorded once. The sample belongs to a study of beta chain features in type 1 diabetes. Study-wide results and caveats: Among all four CD4+ subsets, Type 1 diabetes patients had TCRB CDR3s that were moderately but significantly shorter.

The sequencing sample was made of central memory CD4+ T cells from blood. The TCR comes from a man aged 25-45 years with type 1 diabetes. The chain combines TRBV7-3 with TRBJ2-1; 8 nucleotides match TRBD2. CDR3: CASSLPGGPNNEQFF. The CDR3 region has the DNA TGTGCCAGCAGCTTACCGGGAGGGCCGAACAATGAGCAGTTCTTC.